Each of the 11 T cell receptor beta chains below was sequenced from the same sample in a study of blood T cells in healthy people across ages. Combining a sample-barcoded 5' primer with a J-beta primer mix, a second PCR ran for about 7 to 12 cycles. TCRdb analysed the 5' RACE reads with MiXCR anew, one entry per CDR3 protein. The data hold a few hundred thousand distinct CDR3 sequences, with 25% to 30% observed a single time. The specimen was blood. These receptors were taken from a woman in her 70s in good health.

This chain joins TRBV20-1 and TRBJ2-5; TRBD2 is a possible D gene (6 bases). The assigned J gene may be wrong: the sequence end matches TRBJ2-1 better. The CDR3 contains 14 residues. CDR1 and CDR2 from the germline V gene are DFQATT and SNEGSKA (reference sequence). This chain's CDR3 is CSARVGGTKNEQFF. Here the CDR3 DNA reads TGCAGTGCTAGAGTCGGGGGAACCAAGAATGAGCAGTTCTTC.

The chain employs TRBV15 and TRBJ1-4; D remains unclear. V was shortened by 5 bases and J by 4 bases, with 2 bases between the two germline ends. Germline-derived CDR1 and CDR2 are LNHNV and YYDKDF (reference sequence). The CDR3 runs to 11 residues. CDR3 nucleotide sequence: TGTGCCACCAGCCTTAATGAAAAACTGTTTTTT. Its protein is CATSLNEKLFF.

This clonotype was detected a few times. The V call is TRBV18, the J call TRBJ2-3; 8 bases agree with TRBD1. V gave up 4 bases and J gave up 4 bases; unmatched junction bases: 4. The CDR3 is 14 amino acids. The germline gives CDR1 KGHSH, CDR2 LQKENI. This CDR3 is CASSLRQGSDTQYF. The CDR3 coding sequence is TGTGCCAGCTCACTCCGACAGGGGTCAGATACGCAGTATTTT.

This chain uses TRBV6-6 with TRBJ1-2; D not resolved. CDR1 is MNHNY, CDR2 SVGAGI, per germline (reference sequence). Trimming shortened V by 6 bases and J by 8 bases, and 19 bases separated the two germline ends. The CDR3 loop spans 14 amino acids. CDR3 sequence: CASSKRTATGGYTF. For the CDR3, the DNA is TGTGCCAGCAGCAAAAGGACCGCGACGGGGGGCTACACCTTC.

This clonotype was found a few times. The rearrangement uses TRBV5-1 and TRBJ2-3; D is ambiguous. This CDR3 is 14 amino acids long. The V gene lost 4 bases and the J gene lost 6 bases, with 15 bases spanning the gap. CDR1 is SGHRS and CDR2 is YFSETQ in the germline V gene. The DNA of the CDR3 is TGCGCCAGCAGCATCGCCAGCAGCATGGATACGCAGTATTTT. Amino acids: CASSIASSMDTQYF.

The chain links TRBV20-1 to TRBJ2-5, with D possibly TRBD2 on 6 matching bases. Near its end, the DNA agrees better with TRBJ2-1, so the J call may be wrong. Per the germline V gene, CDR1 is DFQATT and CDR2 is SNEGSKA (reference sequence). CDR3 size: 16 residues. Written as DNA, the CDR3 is TGCAGTGCTAGAGCCGGTGCGGGGCTTACCTACAATGAGCAGTTCTTC. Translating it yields CSARAGAGLTYNEQFF.

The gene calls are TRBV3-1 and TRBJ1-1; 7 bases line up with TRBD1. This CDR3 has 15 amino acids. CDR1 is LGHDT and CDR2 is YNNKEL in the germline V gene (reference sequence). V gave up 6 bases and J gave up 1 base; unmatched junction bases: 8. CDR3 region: CASRETGKANTEAFF. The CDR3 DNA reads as TGTGCCAGCAGAGAGACAGGGAAGGCGAACACTGAAGCTTTCTTT.

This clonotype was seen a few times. Here the CDR3 reads CASSQGPSFEQYF. The DNA of the CDR3 is TGTGCCAGCAGCCAAGGGCCCAGCTTCGAGCAGTACTTC. V gene TRBV3-1 combines with J gene TRBJ2-7; D gene unclear. This CDR3 contains 13 residues. V lost 1 base and J 6 bases, leaving 10 bases between the germline ends. CDR1 LGHDT and CDR2 YNNKEL come from the germline V gene (reference sequence).

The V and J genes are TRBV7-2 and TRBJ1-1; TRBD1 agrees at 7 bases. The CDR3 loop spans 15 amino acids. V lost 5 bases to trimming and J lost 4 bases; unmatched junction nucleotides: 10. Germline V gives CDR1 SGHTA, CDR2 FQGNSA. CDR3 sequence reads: CASSPVAAGGTEAFF. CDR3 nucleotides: TGTGCCAGCAGCCCCGTAGCGGCAGGGGGCACTGAAGCTTTCTTT. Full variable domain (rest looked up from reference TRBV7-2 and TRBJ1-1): GAGVSQSPSNKVTEKGKDVELRCDPISGHTALYWYRQSLGQGLEFLIYFQGNSAPDKSGLPSDRFSAERTGGSVSTLTIQRTQQEDSAVYLCASSPVAAGGTEAFFGQGTRLTVV.

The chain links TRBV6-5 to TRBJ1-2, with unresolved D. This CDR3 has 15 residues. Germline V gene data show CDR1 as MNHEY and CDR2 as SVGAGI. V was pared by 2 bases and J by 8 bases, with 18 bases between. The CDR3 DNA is TGTGCCAGCAGTTACCCCGGGATTGGGGTGGAAGGCTACACCTTC. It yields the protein CASSYPGIGVEGYTF.

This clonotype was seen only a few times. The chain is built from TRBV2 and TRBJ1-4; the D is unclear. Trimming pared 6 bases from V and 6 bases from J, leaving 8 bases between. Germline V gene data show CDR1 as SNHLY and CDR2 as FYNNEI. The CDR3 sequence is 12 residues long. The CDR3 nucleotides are TGTGCCAGCAGCGCCGTAGATGAAAAACTGTTTTTT. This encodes CASSAVDEKLFF.